Listed below are T cell receptor beta chains from one sample, sequenced in a study of shared clonotypes between healthy human individuals. Data came from immunoSEQ multiplex PCR; TCRdb stores just in-frame clones and leaves some out. The sample includes some 1,400,000 clones, around 97% of them seen just once. Sequencing was performed on naive CD4+ T cells sorted from blood. These TCRs come from a man aged 30 to 45 in good health. Both conserved end residues are part of each CDR3. Each record gives: clone size, D gene, CDR3 length, J gene, V gene, CDR3 DNA, CDR3 protein. D genes are given only for firm matches. Clone size is shown for a subset of rows, as once, few, many or a class of expanded clone.

size: .
D: TRBD1
length: 15
J: TRBJ2-1
V: TRBV9
DNA: TGTGCCAGCAGCGTCCAGACAGGGGGATTTGATGAGCAGTTCTTC
CDR3: CASSVQTGGFDEQFF

size: .
D: .
length: 17
J: TRBJ2-3
V: TRBV11-1
DNA: TGTGCCAGCAGCTCAAAACTAGCAGGAGGGGGTGTAGATACGCAGTATTTT
CDR3: CASSSKLAGGGVDTQYF

size: .
D: .
length: 14
J: TRBJ2-1
V: TRBV7-9
DNA: TGTGCCAGCAGGACTACCCGGGGAGTCAATGAGCAGTTCTTC
CDR3: CASRTTRGVNEQFF

size: .
D: TRBD1
length: 13
J: TRBJ2-5
V: TRBV27
DNA: TGTGCCAGCAGCACCTGGACAGGAGAGACCCAGTACTTC
CDR3: CASSTWTGETQYF

size: .
D: TRBD1
length: 15
J: TRBJ2-4
V: TRBV5-6
DNA: TGTGCCAGCAGCTTGAGAGGGGGCTCAGAAAACATTCAGTACTTC
CDR3: CASSLRGGSENIQYF

size: .
D: .
length: 14
J: TRBJ1-2
V: TRBV6-5
DNA: TGTGCCAGCAGTCTTAGACAGACCAACTATGGCTACACCTTC
CDR3: CASSLRQTNYGYTF

size: .
D: TRBD2
length: 15
J: TRBJ2-7
V: TRBV9
DNA: TGTGCCAGCAGCGTAGGTGGCGGGAGCCCCTACGAGCAGTACTTC
CDR3: CASSVGGGSPYEQYF

size: .
D: TRBD1
length: 12
J: TRBJ2-7
V: TRBV28
DNA: TGTGCCAGCAAGGGACAGGCTTACGAGCAGTACTTC
CDR3: CASKGQAYEQYF

size: .
D: TRBD2
length: 14
J: TRBJ2-3
V: TRBV5-1
DNA: TGCGCCAGCAGTACTAGCGGGAGGATGGATACGCAGTATTTT
CDR3: CASSTSGRMDTQYF

size: .
D: .
length: 14
J: TRBJ2-3
V: TRBV27
DNA: TGTGCCAGCGCCGTTGGGTTGGGGCAGGATACGCAGTATTTT
CDR3: CASAVGLGQDTQYF

size: .
D: TRBD2
length: 13
J: TRBJ2-2
V: TRBV6-1
DNA: TGTGCCAGCAGTCGGGAGGGCCAAGGGGAGCTGTTTTTT
CDR3: CASSREGQGELFF

size: .
D: .
length: 15
J: TRBJ2-1
V: TRBV19
DNA: TGTGCCAGTAGTATAAACTTACACTCCTACAATGAGCAGTTCTTC
CDR3: CASSINLHSYNEQFF

size: .
D: .
length: 15
J: TRBJ1-2
V: TRBV13
DNA: TGTGCCAGCAGCTCTCTCCAGGGGCTTCCTAGAGGCTACACCTTC
CDR3: CASSSLQGLPRGYTF

size: .
D: .
length: 12
J: TRBJ1-1
V: TRBV29-1
DNA: TGCAGCGTTCTGTCGACAGGCGATGAGGCTTTCTTT
CDR3: CSVLSTGDEAFF

size: .
D: .
length: 13
J: TRBJ2-7
V: TRBV10-2
DNA: TGCGCCAGCAGCCTCCTTGAGTACTACGAGCAGTACTTC
CDR3: CASSLLEYYEQYF

size: .
D: .
length: 18
J: TRBJ1-2
V: TRBV21-1
DNA: TGTGCCAGCAGCAAAGTCTGGACAGGGGCGCTTTCTAACTATGGCTACACCTTC
CDR3: CASSKVWTGALSNYGYTF

size: .
D: .
length: 12
J: TRBJ2-5
V: TRBV10-3
DNA: TGTGCCATCAGTGGCTCGGGAGAGACCCAGTACTTC
CDR3: CAISGSGETQYF

size: .
D: TRBD1
length: 12
J: TRBJ1-2
V: TRBV6-5
DNA: TGTGCCAGCAGTTACCCGGGACAGGCCGACACCTTC
CDR3: CASSYPGQADTF

size: .
D: TRBD2
length: 15
J: TRBJ2-3
V: TRBV10-3
DNA: TGTGCCATCACCCAGACTAGCGGGAGTGAAGATACGCAGTATTTT
CDR3: CAITQTSGSEDTQYF

size: .
D: .
length: 14
J: TRBJ2-7
V: TRBV5-4
DNA: TGTGCCAGCAGCTTGGAAGTCGGCTCCTACGAGCAGTACTTC
CDR3: CASSLEVGSYEQYF

size: .
D: TRBD2
length: 17
J: TRBJ2-7
V: TRBV5-4
DNA: TGTGCCAGCAGCCCTCGACTAGCGGGAGTTCCCTCCTACGAGCAGTACTTC
CDR3: CASSPRLAGVPSYEQYF

size: .
D: .
length: 15
J: TRBJ1-5
V: TRBV7-2
DNA: TGTGCCAGCAGCCGGGGCCTCTTGGGTAATCAGCCCCAGCATTTT
CDR3: CASSRGLLGNQPQHF

size: .
D: TRBD1
length: 14
J: TRBJ1-1
V: TRBV25-1
DNA: TGTGCCAGCAGTGTGACAGGGTCGGGCACTGAAGCTTTCTTT
CDR3: CASSVTGSGTEAFF

size: .
D: .
length: 14
J: TRBJ2-1
V: TRBV19
DNA: TGTGCCAGTAGTATTCTGGCCAGAGACAATGAGCAGTTCTTC
CDR3: CASSILARDNEQFF

size: .
D: TRBD1
length: 14
J: TRBJ2-5
V: TRBV7-2
DNA: TGTGCCAGCAGCTCAGGACAGGGCGGGGAGACCCAGTACTTC
CDR3: CASSSGQGGETQYF

size: .
D: .
length: 13
J: TRBJ2-1
V: TRBV14
DNA: TGTGCCAGCAGCCAAGATCAAGGAGGTGAGCAGTTCTTC
CDR3: CASSQDQGGEQFF

size: .
D: .
length: 14
J: TRBJ2-1
V: TRBV6-5
DNA: TGTGCCAGCAGTTCTCTGGCTAGTCGGAATGAGCAGTTCTTC
CDR3: CASSSLASRNEQFF

size: .
D: .
length: 14
J: TRBJ1-1
V: TRBV25-1
DNA: TGTGCCAGCAGGACACCCCATGGCAACACTGAAGCTTTCTTT
CDR3: CASRTPHGNTEAFF

size: .
D: TRBD2
length: 17
J: TRBJ2-3
V: TRBV27
DNA: TGTGCCAGCAGTTTATACGCAGCGGGAGTAGAGGCAGATACGCAGTATTTT
CDR3: CASSLYAAGVEADTQYF

size: .
D: .
length: 13
J: TRBJ2-2
V: TRBV7-6
DNA: TGTGCCAGCAGCCTGTACAGGGCCGGGGAGCTGTTTTTT
CDR3: CASSLYRAGELFF

size: .
D: TRBD2
length: 16
J: TRBJ2-3
V: TRBV11-2
DNA: TGTGCCAGCAGCCCGAGTAGAAGACTAGCCACAGATACGCAGTATTTT
CDR3: CASSPSRRLATDTQYF

size: .
D: TRBD2
length: 18
J: TRBJ2-2
V: TRBV19
DNA: TGTGCCAGTAGTAGGTTTCTAGCGGGAGGCCATAACACCGGGGAGCTGTTTTTT
CDR3: CASSRFLAGGHNTGELFF

size: .
D: TRBD1
length: 15
J: TRBJ1-3
V: TRBV4-3
DNA: TGCGCCAGCAGCCAAGGTCGACAGGGTGAAAACACCATATATTTT
CDR3: CASSQGRQGENTIYF

size: once
D: .
length: 17
J: TRBJ1-3
V: TRBV14
DNA: TGTGCCAGCAGCCAAGTGGGGGCCGGAGCCTCTGGAAACACCATATATTTT
CDR3: CASSQVGAGASGNTIYF

size: .
D: TRBD2
length: 18
J: TRBJ2-3
V: TRBV4-1
DNA: TGCGCCAGCAGCCAAGATAAGGCAAGGACTAGCGGGCTAGATACGCAGTATTTT
CDR3: CASSQDKARTSGLDTQYF

size: .
D: .
length: 13
J: TRBJ1-1
V: TRBV4-1
DNA: TGCGCCAGCAGCCTTCAACAGGGTGATGAAGCTTTCTTT
CDR3: CASSLQQGDEAFF

size: .
D: TRBD2
length: 16
J: TRBJ2-3
V: TRBV5-1
DNA: TGCGCCAGCAGCTTCGGGCTAGCGGGAGCATTCGGGACGCAGTATTTT
CDR3: CASSFGLAGAFGTQYF